The clone carrying this T cell receptor (beta chain) was detected ten times or more. CDR3 length equals 17 residues. J lost 1 base, V lost 3 bases, and 11 bases had no gene match. Germline V gene sequence: CDR1 MNHEY, CDR2 SVGEGT. The data were obtained in a study of Graves' ophthalmopathy and Graves' hyperthyroidism. In this cohort, patients with other autoimmune diseases, uncontrolled infections, pregnancy or lactation were excluded. RNA transcripts were the source from which TCR beta CDR3 regions were amplified. First-round RT-PCR used HTBI primers; second-round multiplex PCR followed. TCRdb called the multiplex PCR reads again in MiXCR, with one record for every CDR3 protein. This table has fewer than 400,000 distinct CDR3 sequences, approximately 20% appearing once.

Sequencing input: peripheral blood. The chain joins TRBV6-2 or TRBV6-3 to TRBJ1-1; 7 bases map to TRBD1. This TCR derives from a woman in her late teens or twenties with Graves' ophthalmopathy. CDR3 amino acids: CASSYLRDSTPNTEAFF. In DNA form, the CDR3 reads TGTGCCAGCAGTTATCTCCGGGACAGCACCCCGAACACTGAAGCTTTCTTT.